What follows is one T cell receptor beta chain and its context. From germline, CDR1 is SGHNT and CDR2 YYREEE (reference sequence). Trimming cost V 0 bases and J 0 bases, with 6 bases left between them. This CDR3 is built from 14 residues. This entry belongs to a study of shared clonotypes between healthy human individuals. The run depth of the assay was deep. Several immunoSEQ plates held equal portions of the genomic DNA taken from each subset. The quantity of DNA used in unsorted PBMC replicate PCRs was roughly 300 ng, corresponding to 25,000 to 30,000 T cell genomes. Study processing details: ImmunoSEQ yielded junction-only sequences lacking quality scores, so filtering differed. TCRdb's copy holds only in-frame clones and misses some; the assay was immunoSEQ multiplex PCR. That table supplies the V and J calls and clone size; D and trimming were determined from the DNA. Of a few hundred thousand clones in the sample, roughly 79% were seen once.

This receptor was identified in a middle-aged woman in good health. Some clones in this sample may be carry-over from other donors' samples. V gene TRBV5-4 combines with J gene TRBJ2-5; D call uncertain. Source material: PBMCs. The CDR3 region has the DNA TGTGCCAGCAGCTTGGTAGGGTACCAAGAGACCCAGTACTTC. Protein: CASSLVGYQETQYF.